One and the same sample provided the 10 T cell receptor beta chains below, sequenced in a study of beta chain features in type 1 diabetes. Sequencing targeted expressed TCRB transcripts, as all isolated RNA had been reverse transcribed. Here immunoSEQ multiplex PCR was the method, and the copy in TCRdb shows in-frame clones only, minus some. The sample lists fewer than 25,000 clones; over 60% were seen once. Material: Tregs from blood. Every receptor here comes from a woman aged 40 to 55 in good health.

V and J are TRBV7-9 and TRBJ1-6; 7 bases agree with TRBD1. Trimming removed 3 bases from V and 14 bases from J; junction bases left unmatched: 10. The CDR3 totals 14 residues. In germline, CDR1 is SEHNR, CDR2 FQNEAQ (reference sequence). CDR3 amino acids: CASSLGTAAGSLHF. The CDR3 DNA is TGTGCCAGCAGCTTGGGGACAGCCGCGGGATCCCTCCACTTT.

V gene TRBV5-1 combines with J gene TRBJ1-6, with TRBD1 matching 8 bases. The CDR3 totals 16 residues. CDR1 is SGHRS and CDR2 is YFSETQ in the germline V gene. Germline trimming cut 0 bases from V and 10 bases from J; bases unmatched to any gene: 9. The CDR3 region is CASSLEGQGANSPLHF. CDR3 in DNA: TGCGCCAGCAGCTTGGAAGGGCAGGGGGCAAACTCACCCCTCCACTTT.

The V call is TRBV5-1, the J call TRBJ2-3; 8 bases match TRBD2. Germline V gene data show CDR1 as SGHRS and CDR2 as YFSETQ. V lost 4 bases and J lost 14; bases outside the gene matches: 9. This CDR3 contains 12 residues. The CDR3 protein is CASSRTSGLGYF. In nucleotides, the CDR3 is TGCGCCAGCAGCCGTACTAGCGGACTGGGGTATTTT. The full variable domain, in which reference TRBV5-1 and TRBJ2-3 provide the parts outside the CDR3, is KAGVTQTPRYLIKTRGQQVTLSCSPISGHRSVSWYQQTPGQGLQFLFEYFSETQRNKGNFPGRFSGRQFSNSRSEMNVSTLELGDSALYLCASSRTSGLGYFGPGTRLTVL.

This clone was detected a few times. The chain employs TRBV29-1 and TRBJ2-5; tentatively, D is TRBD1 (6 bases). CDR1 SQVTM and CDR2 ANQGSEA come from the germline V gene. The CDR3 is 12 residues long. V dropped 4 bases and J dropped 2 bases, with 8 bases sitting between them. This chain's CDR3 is CSVGQVQETQYF. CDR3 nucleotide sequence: TGCAGCGTTGGACAGGTTCAAGAGACCCAGTACTTC.

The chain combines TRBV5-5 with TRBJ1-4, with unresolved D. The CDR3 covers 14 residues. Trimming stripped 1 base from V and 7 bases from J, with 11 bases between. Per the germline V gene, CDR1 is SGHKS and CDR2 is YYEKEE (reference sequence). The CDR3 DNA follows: TGTGCCAGCAGCTTGCCGATTACGGGTGAAAAACTGTTTTTT. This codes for CASSLPITGEKLFF.

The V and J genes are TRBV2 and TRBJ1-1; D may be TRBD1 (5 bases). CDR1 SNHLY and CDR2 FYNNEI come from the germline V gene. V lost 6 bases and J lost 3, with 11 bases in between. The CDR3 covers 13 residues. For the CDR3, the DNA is TGTGCCAGCAGGGAGACGGGGGACACTGAAGCTTTCTTT. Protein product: CASRETGDTEAFF.

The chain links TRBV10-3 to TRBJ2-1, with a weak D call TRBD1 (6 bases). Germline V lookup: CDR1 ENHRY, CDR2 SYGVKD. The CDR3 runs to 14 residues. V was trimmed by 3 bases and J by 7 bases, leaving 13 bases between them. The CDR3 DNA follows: TGTGCCATCAGTGACAGGGGTGTTTCGAATGAGCAGTTCTTC. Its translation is CAISDRGVSNEQFF.

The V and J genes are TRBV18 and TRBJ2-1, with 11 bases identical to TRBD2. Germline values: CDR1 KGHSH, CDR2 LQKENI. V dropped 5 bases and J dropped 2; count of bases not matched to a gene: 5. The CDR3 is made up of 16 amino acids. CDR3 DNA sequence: TGTGCCAGCTCAGCCTCTAGCGGGGGGACCTACAATGAGCAGTTCTTC. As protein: CASSASSGGTYNEQFF.

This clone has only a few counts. DNA for the CDR3: TGTGCCAGCAGAGCCGGACAGACCGCACGTGGCTACACCTTC. Amino acids: CASRAGQTARGYTF. V gene TRBV6-1 combines with J gene TRBJ1-2; D is possibly TRBD1 (6 bases). CDR1 and CDR2 from the germline V gene are MNHNS and SASEGT. The CDR3 consists of 14 residues. V lost 6 bases and J 7 bases, leaving 18 bases between the germline ends.

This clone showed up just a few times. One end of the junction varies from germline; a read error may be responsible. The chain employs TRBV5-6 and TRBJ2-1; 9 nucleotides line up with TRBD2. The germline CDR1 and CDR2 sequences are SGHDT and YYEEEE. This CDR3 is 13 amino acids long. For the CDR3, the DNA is TGTGCCAGCAGCTTGACTAGCGGGTCCTCCTGCCTCTTC. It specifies CASSLTSGSSCLF.